The 3 T cell receptor beta chains below all came from one sample that was sequenced in a study of technical replicates of blood from several donors. Profiled with immunoSEQ multiplex PCR; TCRdb holds only in-frame clones, not every one. The sample holds 87,000 or so clones, more than 85% seen once. Sequenced input: T cells isolated from PBMCs. The receptors shown here come from a human donor in good health.

The chain has TRBV9 and TRBJ1-2, with 9 bases aligning to TRBD1. Germline CDR1 and CDR2: SGDLS and YYNGEE. The CDR3 extends over 15 amino acids. V lost 4 bases to trimming and J lost 1 base; unmatched junction nucleotides: 5. The CDR3 loop is CASSIGTGFNYGYTF. The CDR3 DNA sequence: TGTGCCAGCAGCATCGGGACAGGGTTTAACTATGGCTACACCTTC.

This clone has only one observation. The rearrangement joins TRBV25-1 to TRBJ2-3; 8 nucleotides line up with TRBD2. This CDR3 is built from 15 residues. Germline V gene lookup returns CDR1 MGHDK and CDR2 SYGVNS. J was trimmed by 0 bases and V by 8 bases; bases with no gene match: 7. In DNA form, the CDR3 reads TGTGCCAGCTCTATTAGCGGGGAAAGCACAGATACGCAGTATTTT. Amino acid sequence: CASSISGESTDTQYF.

The rearrangement joins TRBV30 to TRBJ2-7; 9 nucleotides agree with TRBD1. V lost 2 bases and J lost 4; bases outside the gene matches: 9. The germline V gene has CDR1 GTSNPN and CDR2 SVGIG (reference sequence). This CDR3 region has 15 residues. The CDR3 DNA sequence: TGTGCCTGGAGTATTCCGGGACAGGGTTCGTACGAGCAGTACTTC. Amino acid sequence: CAWSIPGQGSYEQYF.